These 5 T cell receptor beta chains were all obtained from the same sample, sequenced in a study of blood T cell repertoires in COVID-19 (TCRdb year 2020). Libraries were made using the immunoSEQ multiplex PCR assay. Imported from immuneACCESS, the table was reduced by TCRdb to in-frame sequences with V and J called. These copies leave out some clones; in studies compared against another copy, an unresolved V gene accounts for under half, and the cause of the remainder is not known. The sample yields 200,000 to 250,000 clones; 65% to 90% were counted once. Of the sample, 9.1% is held by the ten largest clones. The sequenced sample was PBMCs or T cells enriched from blood (not recorded which). The source of these receptors is a woman aged 50 to 60 with acute COVID-19.

The CDR3 here is CASSLSGTGNGYTF. The CDR3 region has the DNA TGTGCCAGCTCACTCTCCGGGACAGGGAATGGCTACACCTTC. This chain links TRBV18 with TRBJ1-2, with 9 bases fitting TRBD1. The junction had 6 bases not matched to a gene; V was cut back by 4 bases and J by 6 bases. Germline values: CDR1 KGHSH, CDR2 LQKENI. This CDR3 comprises 14 residues.

V and J are TRBV4-3 and TRBJ2-7; 9 bases are shared with TRBD1. The CDR3 has 17 residues. Germline assignment: CDR1 LGHNA and CDR2 YSLEER. V shed 5 bases, J shed 0 bases, and the junction held 11 bases outside the gene matches. The CDR3 spells CASSFRDRVEGSYEQYF. DNA for the CDR3: TGCGCCAGCAGCTTCCGGGACAGGGTGGAGGGCTCCTACGAGCAGTACTTC.

This rearrangement joins TRBV3-1 (or the pseudogene TRBV3-2) to TRBJ1-5, with D uncertain. This CDR3 is 14 amino acids long. Trimming pared 4 bases from V and 1 base from J, leaving 8 bases between. Germline V gene data show CDR1 as LGHDT and CDR2 as YNNKEL (reference sequence). The CDR3 protein is CASSPERSNQPQHF. CDR3 nucleotide sequence: TGTGCCAGCAGCCCGGAGAGGAGCAATCAGCCCCAGCATTTT.

The rearrangement joins TRBV27 to TRBJ1-6; D not certain. The CDR3 sequence is 15 residues long. V lost 6 bases, J lost 0 bases, and 9 bases lay in between. CDR1 MNHEY and CDR2 SMNVEV come from the germline V gene (reference sequence). The CDR3 here is CASRETSSYNSPLHF. The CDR3 region has the DNA TGTGCCAGCAGGGAGACGAGCTCCTATAATTCACCCCTCCACTTT.

This clone was detected only a few times. V and J are TRBV19 and TRBJ1-5; D might be TRBD1 (6 bases). The V gene lost 5 bases and the J gene lost 0 bases, with 14 bases spanning the gap. Per the germline V gene, CDR1 is LNHDA and CDR2 is SQIVND (reference sequence). The CDR3 runs 16 residues. CDR3 bases: TGTGCCAGTAGTTCCGGACAGACGGGTAGCAATCAGCCCCAGCATTTT. Protein sequence: CASSSGQTGSNQPQHF.